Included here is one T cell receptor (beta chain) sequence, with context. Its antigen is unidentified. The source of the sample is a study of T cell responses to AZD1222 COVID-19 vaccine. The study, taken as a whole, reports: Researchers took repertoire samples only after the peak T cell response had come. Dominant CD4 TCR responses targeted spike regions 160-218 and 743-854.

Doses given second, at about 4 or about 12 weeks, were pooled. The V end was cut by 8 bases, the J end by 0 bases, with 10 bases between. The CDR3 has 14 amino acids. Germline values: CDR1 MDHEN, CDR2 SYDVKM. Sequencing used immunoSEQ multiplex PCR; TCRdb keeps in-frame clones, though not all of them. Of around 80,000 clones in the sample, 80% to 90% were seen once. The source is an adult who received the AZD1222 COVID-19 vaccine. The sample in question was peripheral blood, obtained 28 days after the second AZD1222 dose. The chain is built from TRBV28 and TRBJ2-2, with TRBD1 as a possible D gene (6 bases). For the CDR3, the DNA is TGTGCCAGCTCCGACAGGCCGAACACCGGGGAGCTGTTTTTT. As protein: CASSDRPNTGELFF.